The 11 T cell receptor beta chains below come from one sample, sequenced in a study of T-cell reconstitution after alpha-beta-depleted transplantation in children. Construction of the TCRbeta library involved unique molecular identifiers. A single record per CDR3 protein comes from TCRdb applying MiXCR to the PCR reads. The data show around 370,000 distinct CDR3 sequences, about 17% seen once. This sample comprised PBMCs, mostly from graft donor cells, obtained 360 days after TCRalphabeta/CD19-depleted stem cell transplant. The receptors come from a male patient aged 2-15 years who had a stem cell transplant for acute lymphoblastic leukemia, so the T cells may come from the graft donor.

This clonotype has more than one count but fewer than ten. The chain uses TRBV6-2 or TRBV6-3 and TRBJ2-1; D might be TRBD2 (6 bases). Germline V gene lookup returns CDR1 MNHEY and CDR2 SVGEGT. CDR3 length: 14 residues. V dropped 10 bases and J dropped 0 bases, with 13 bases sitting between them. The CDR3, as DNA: TGTGCCACCGGAGGGGCAAGCTCCTACAATGAGCAGTTCTTC. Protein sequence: CATGGASSYNEQFF.

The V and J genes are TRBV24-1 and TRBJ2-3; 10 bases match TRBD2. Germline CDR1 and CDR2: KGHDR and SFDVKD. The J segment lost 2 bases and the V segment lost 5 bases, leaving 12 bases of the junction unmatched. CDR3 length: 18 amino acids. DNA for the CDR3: TGTGCCACCAGTGGATATAGTCTAGCGGGAGCCATCACAGATACGCAGTATTTT. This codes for CATSGYSLAGAITDTQYF.

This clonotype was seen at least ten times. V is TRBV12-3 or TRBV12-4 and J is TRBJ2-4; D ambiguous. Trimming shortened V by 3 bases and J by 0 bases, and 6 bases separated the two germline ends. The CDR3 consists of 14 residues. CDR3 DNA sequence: TGTGCCAGCAGTTTCACCGCAGCCAAAAACATTCAGTACTTC. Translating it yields CASSFTAAKNIQYF.

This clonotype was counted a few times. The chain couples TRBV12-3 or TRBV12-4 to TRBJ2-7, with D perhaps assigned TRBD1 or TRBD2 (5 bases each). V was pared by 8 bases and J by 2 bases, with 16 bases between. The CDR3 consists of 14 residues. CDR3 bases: TGTGCCAGCTCATCGGGGCCCCCTCCCTACGAGCAGTACTTC. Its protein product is CASSSGPPPYEQYF.

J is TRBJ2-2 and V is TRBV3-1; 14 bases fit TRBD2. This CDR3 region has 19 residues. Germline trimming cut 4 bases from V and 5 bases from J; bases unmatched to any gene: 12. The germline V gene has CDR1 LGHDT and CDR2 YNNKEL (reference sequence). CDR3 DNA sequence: TGTGCCAGCAGCCCCGGGACTAGCGGGAGAGCGGGGCGGACCGGGGAGCTGTTTTTT. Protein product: CASSPGTSGRAGRTGELFF.

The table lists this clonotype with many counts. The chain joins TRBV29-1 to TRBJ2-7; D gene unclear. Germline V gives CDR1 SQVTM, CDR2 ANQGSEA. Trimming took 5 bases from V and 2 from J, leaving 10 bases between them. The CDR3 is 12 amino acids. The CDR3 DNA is TGCAGCGTTAGAGACGGCCCCTACGAGCAGTACTTC. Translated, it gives CSVRDGPYEQYF.

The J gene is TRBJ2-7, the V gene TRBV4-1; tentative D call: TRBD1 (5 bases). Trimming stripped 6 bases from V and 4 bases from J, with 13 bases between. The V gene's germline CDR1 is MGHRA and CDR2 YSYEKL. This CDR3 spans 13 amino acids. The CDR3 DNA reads TGCGCCAGCAGAGCAGGGCCCGGATACGAGCAGTACTTC. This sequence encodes CASRAGPGYEQYF.

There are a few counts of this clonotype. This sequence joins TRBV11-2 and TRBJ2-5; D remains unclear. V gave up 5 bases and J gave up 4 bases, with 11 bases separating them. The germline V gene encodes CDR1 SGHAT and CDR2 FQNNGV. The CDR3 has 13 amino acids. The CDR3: CASSLRARETQYF. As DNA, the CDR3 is TGTGCCAGCAGCCTCCGGGCTAGAGAGACCCAGTACTTC.

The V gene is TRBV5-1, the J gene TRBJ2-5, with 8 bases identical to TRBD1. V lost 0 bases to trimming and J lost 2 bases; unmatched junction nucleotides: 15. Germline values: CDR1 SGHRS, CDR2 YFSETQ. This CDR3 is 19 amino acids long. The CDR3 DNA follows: TGCGCCAGCAGCTTGGCCTTGCGGACAGGGCAATCCCGTCAAGAGACCCAGTACTTC. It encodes CASSLALRTGQSRQETQYF.

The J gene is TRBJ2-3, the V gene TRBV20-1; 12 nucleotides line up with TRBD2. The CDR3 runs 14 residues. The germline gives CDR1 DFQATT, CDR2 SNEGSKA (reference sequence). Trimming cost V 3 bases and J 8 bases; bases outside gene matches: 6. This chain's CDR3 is CSARTSGRGVTQYF. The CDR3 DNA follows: TGCAGTGCTAGGACTAGCGGGAGAGGAGTTACGCAGTATTTT.

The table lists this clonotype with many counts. The DNA of the CDR3 is TGTGCCAGCAGCCCTGGCTCGGCAGGCAATTCACCCCTCCACTTT. It yields the protein CASSPGSAGNSPLHF. V and J are TRBV7-9 and TRBJ1-6; D call uncertain. The CDR3 has 15 residues. With 5 bases removed from V and 7 bases from J, the gap between germline ends came to 15 bases. Per germline, CDR1 SEHNR and CDR2 FQNEAQ (reference sequence).